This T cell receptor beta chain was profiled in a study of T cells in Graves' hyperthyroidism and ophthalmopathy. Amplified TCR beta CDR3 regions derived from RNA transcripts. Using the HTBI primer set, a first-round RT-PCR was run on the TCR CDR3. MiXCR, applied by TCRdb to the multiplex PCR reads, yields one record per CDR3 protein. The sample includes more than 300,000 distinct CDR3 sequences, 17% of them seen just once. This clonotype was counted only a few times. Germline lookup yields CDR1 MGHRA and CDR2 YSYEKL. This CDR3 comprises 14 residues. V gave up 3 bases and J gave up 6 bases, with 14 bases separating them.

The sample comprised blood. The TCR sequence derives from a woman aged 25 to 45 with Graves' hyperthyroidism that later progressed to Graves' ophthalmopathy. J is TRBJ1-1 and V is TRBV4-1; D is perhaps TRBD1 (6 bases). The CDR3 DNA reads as TGCGCCAGCAGCCAGCGTACAGGGTCTTCTGAAGCTTTCTTT. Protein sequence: CASSQRTGSSEAFF.